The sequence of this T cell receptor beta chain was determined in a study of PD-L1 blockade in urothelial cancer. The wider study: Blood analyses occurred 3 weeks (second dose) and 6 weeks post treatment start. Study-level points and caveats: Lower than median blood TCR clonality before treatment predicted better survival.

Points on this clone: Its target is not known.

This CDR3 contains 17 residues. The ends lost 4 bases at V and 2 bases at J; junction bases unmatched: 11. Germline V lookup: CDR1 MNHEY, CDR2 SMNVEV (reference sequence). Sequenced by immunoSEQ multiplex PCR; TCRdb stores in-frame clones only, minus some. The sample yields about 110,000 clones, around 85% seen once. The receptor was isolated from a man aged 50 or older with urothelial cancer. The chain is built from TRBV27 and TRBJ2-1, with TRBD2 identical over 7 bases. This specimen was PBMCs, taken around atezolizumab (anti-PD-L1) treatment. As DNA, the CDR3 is TGTGCCAGCAGTTCCACCACCCGGGAGGCCCCCTACAATGAGCAGTTCTTC. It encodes CASSSTTREAPYNEQFF.